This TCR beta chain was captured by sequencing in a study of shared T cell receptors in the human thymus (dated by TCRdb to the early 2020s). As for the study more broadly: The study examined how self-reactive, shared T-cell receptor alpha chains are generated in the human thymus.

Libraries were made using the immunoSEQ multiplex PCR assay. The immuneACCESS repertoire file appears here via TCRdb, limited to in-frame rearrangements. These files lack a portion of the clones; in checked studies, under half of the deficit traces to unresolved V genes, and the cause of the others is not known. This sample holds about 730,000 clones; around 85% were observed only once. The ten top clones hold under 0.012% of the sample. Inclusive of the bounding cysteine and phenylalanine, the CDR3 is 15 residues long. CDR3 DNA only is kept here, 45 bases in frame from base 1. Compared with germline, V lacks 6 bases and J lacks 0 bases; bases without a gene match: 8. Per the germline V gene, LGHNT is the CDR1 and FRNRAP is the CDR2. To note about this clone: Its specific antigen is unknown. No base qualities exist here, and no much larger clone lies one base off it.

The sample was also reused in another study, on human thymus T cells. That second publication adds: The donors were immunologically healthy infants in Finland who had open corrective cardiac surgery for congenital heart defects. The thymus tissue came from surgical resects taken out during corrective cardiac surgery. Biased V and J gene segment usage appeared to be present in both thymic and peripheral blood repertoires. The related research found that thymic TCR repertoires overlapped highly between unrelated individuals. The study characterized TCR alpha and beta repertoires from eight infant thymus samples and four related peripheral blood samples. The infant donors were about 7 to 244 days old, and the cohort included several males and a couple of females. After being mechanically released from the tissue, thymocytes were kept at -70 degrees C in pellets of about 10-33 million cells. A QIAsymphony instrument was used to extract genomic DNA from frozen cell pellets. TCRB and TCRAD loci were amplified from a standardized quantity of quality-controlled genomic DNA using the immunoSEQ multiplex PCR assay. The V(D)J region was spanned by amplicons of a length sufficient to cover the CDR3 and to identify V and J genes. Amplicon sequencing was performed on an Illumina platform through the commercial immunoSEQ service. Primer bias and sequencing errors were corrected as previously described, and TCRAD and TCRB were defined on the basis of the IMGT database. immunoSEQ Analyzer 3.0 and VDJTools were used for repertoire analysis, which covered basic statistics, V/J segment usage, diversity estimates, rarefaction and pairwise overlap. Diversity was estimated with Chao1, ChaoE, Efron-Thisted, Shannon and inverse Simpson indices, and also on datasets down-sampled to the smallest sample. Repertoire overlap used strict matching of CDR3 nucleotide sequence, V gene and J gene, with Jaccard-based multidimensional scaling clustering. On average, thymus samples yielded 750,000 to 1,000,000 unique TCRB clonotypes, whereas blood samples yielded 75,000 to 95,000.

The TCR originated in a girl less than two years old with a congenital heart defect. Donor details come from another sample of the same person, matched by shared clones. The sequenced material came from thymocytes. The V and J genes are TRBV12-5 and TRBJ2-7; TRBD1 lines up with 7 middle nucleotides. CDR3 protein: CASGTPDRVSYEQYF. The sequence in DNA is TGTGCTAGTGGCACCCCCGACAGGGTCTCCTACGAGCAGTACTTC.